Below, 27 T cell receptor beta chains from the same sample are listed, as sequenced in a study of spatial heterogeneity in lung cancer. Time point in this sample: blood at routine non-recurrence follow-up after resection. TCRdb analysed the 5' RACE reads with MiXCR anew, one entry per CDR3 protein. The table lists over 45,000 distinct CDR3 sequences, 10% to 15% of them singletons, with roughly 32% in the top ten. Sequenced material: PBMCs, taken at follow-up. The receptors come from a male donor with early-stage non-small cell lung cancer.

CDR3 nucleotides: TGCGCCAGCAGTACAGTAATGTTCGATACGCAGTATTTT. Translated, it gives CASSTVMFDTQYF. The V gene is TRBV4-3, the J gene TRBJ2-3; D gene unclear. Germline CDR1 and CDR2: LGHNA and YSLEER. The V end was cut by 6 bases, the J end by 6 bases, with 13 bases between. The CDR3 spans 13 residues.

Many counts were recorded for this clonotype. V and J are TRBV20-1 and TRBJ1-1; D remains ambiguous. Germline V gene data show CDR1 as DFQATT and CDR2 as SNEGSKA (reference sequence). Trimming stripped 6 bases from V and 2 bases from J, with 19 bases between. The CDR3 is 15 amino acids. The CDR3 region is CSAPKDVGGNTEAFF. Here the CDR3 DNA reads TGCAGTGCACCGAAGGACGTGGGCGGAAACACTGAAGCTTTCTTT.

Regarding this clonotype: Just one base apart from a much larger clone, this may be a read error. No conserved phenylalanine or tryptophan ends this CDR3, so it is likely a read error. The rearrangement links TRBV12-3 or TRBV12-4 to TRBJ1-2; weak D call: TRBD1 (6 bases). The CDR3 is 12 residues long. V lost 6 bases and J lost 8, with 13 bases in between. CDR3 sequence (DNA): TGTGCCAGCAGCCTTGACAGGTCCGGCTACACCATC. It is translated as CASSLDRSGYTI.

This clonotype was observed at least ten times. This chain connects TRBV6-6 to TRBJ1-1; D is unclear. V dropped 3 bases and J dropped 3 bases, with 14 bases sitting between them. CDR1 is MNHNY and CDR2 is SVGAGI in the germline V gene (reference sequence). This CDR3 is 15 amino acids long. This CDR3 is CASSYERAMDTEAFF. The CDR3, as DNA: TGTGCCAGCAGTTATGAGCGGGCAATGGACACTGAAGCTTTCTTT.

This clonotype showed up many times. The gene calls are TRBV5-1 and TRBJ2-2, with 8 nucleotides matching TRBD2. The V gene end was trimmed by 0 bases and the J gene end by 6 bases; junction bases not matched to a gene: 4. This CDR3 is 15 amino acids long. The germline V gene has CDR1 SGHRS and CDR2 YFSETQ. CDR3 DNA sequence: TGCGCCAGCAGCTTGGACCGGGGGGGCCCCGGGGAGCTGTTTTTT. Protein: CASSLDRGGPGELFF.

This clonotype was seen at least ten times. This sequence joins TRBV27 and TRBJ1-2, with a weak D call TRBD1 (6 bases). The ends were cut back, 6 bases at V and 1 base at J, with 15 bases in the middle. The CDR3 consists of 15 residues. The germline gives CDR1 MNHEY, CDR2 SMNVEV (reference sequence). The CDR3 DNA reads TGTGCCAGCAGCCCTAACGGACAGCTTAACTATGGCTACACCTTC. This sequence encodes CASSPNGQLNYGYTF.

The chain combines TRBV18 with TRBJ2-3, with TRBD2 identical over 8 bases. CDR1 KGHSH and CDR2 LQKENI come from the germline V gene. J lost 3 bases, V lost 5 bases, and 4 bases had no gene match. The CDR3 runs to 14 residues. CDR3: CASSSSGSTDTQYF. The CDR3 nucleotides are TGTGCCAGCTCAAGCAGCGGGAGTACAGATACGCAGTATTTT.

This clonotype was found a few times. CDR3 sequence: CASSPGETQTQYF. In nucleotides, the CDR3 is TGCGCCAGCAGCCCGGGGGAGACCCAGACCCAGTACTTC. The V call is TRBV5-1, the J call TRBJ2-5; possible D gene TRBD2, 6 bases. V dropped 4 bases and J dropped 6 bases, with 13 bases sitting between them. The CDR3 runs to 13 residues. The germline gives CDR1 SGHRS, CDR2 YFSETQ.

In its sample, this clonotype was seen many times. This rearrangement joins TRBV5-1 to TRBJ2-1; TRBD2 is a possible D gene (6 bases). Trimming removed 0 bases from V and 7 bases from J, with 20 bases in between. Germline V gives CDR1 SGHRS, CDR2 YFSETQ. CDR3 size: 17 residues. CDR3 sequence (DNA): TGCGCCAGCAGCTTGGTAAGCGTGTGGGACTCTGGGAATGAGCAGTTCTTC. Translating gives CASSLVSVWDSGNEQFF.

The J gene is TRBJ2-1, the V gene TRBV20-1; 8 bases are a match to TRBD2. With 6 bases clipped from V and 0 bases from J, the junction kept 7 bases outside the gene matches. This CDR3 has 15 residues. CDR1 is DFQATT and CDR2 is SNEGSKA in the germline V gene (reference sequence). The CDR3 sequence: CSALATSGSYNEQFF. The CDR3 DNA reads as TGCAGTGCCCTAGCTACTAGCGGCTCCTACAATGAGCAGTTCTTC.

There are many counts of this clonotype. This chain connects TRBV7-2 to TRBJ2-3; tentative D call: TRBD2 (6 bases). This CDR3 comprises 15 residues. V shed 5 bases and J shed 4 bases, with 16 bases lying between them. Germline CDR1 is SGHTA and CDR2 is FQGNSA. The CDR3: CASSLPTSGADTQYF. The DNA of the CDR3 is TGTGCCAGCAGCCTCCCGACTAGTGGGGCAGATACGCAGTATTTT.

The genes are TRBV18 and TRBJ1-3; 7 bases are a match to TRBD1. V lost 8 bases, J lost 4 bases, and 8 bases stayed unmatched. This CDR3 contains 14 residues. Germline V gene sequence: CDR1 KGHSH, CDR2 LQKENI. The CDR3 is CASSRQGSGNTIYF. DNA for the CDR3: TGTGCCAGCAGCCGACAGGGAAGCGGAAACACCATATATTTT.

Regarding this clonotype: With a much larger clone just one base away, this may be a read error. V gene TRBV6-2 or TRBV6-3 combines with J gene TRBJ2-7; 7 bases are a match to TRBD1. Germline lookup yields CDR1 MNHEY and CDR2 SVGEGT. The CDR3 runs 14 residues. The CDR3 DNA follows: TGTGTCAGCAGGGGGACGTCAGGAAGCTACGAGCAGTACTTC. This codes for CVSRGTSGSYEQYF.

This clonotype appeared many times. The chain uses TRBV12-3 or TRBV12-4 and TRBJ2-1; no firm D call. V gave up 8 bases and J gave up 0 bases, with 5 bases separating them. The CDR3 covers 12 residues. CDR3 protein: CASASSYNEQFF. CDR3 coding DNA: TGTGCCAGCGCGTCCTCCTACAATGAGCAGTTCTTC.

The V call is TRBV20-1, the J call TRBJ2-5, with D uncertain. CDR3 size: 12 residues. Germline V lookup: CDR1 DFQATT, CDR2 SNEGSKA (reference sequence). V lost 3 bases to trimming and J lost 5 bases, with 10 bases between them. The CDR3 region has the DNA TGCAGTGCTAGTCGCCTAGGGGAGACCCAGTACTTC. Protein: CSASRLGETQYF.

This clonotype was picked up many times. The V gene is TRBV6-2 or TRBV6-3, the J gene TRBJ1-2; D is unresolved. Between the trimmed V and J ends, which lost 5 bases and 0 bases, there was a span of 10 bases. This CDR3 spans 14 amino acids. Germline CDR1 is MNHEY and CDR2 is SVGEGT. CDR3 nucleotide sequence: TGTGCCAGCAGTATCCGGGAGCCTAACTATGGCTACACCTTC. It specifies CASSIREPNYGYTF.

This clonotype was seen many times. The rearrangement joins TRBV10-3 to TRBJ2-7, with 7 bases fitting TRBD1. Trimming at V came to 3 bases and at J to 2 bases, leaving 4 bases not matched to a gene. Germline CDR1 is ENHRY and CDR2 is SYGVKD. CDR3 length: 14 amino acids. The DNA for the CDR3 is TGTGCCATCAGTGAAAGACAGGGAACCTACGAGCAGTACTTC. Translated: CAISERQGTYEQYF.

This chain connects TRBV7-6 to TRBJ1-4, with D possibly being TRBD1 (6 bases). The CDR3 runs 16 residues. The ends were cut back, 4 bases at V and 5 bases at J, with 17 bases in the middle. Germline assignment: CDR1 SGHVS and CDR2 FNYEAQ. The CDR3 coding sequence is TGTGCCAGCAGCTCAGGGGAGTTTGGGAGGAATGAAAAACTGTTTTTT. Translation: CASSSGEFGRNEKLFF.

The CDR3 loop reads CASSYGALSYEQYF. CDR3 DNA: TGTGCCAGCAGTTACGGGGCCCTCTCCTACGAGCAGTACTTC. This chain uses TRBV6-5 with TRBJ2-7; D might be TRBD1 (5 bases). V gave up 2 bases and J gave up 0 bases, with 8 bases separating them. Germline CDR1 reads MNHEY; CDR2 reads SVGAGI. The CDR3 has 14 residues.

This clonotype was recorded at least ten times. This chain links TRBV12-3 or TRBV12-4 with TRBJ2-2; D tentatively reads TRBD1 or TRBD2 (5 bases each). The CDR3 runs to 14 residues. The V gene lost 6 bases and the J gene lost 4 bases, with 12 bases spanning the gap. CDR3 in amino acids: CASSRRAGTGELFF. In DNA, the CDR3 is TGTGCCAGCAGCCGCAGGGCGGGCACCGGGGAGCTGTTTTTT.

Ten or more counts support this clonotype. V gene TRBV7-9 combines with J gene TRBJ1-2, with 10 bases matching TRBD1. With V trimmed by 4 bases and J by 7 bases, 6 bases remained unmatched. The CDR3 runs to 14 residues. Germline V gene sequence: CDR1 SEHNR, CDR2 FQNEAQ (reference sequence). Written as DNA, the CDR3 is TGTGCCAGCAGCTCAGGGACAGGGGAGGCTGGCTACACCTTC. This gives the protein CASSSGTGEAGYTF.

The chain is built from TRBV6-6 and TRBJ1-1; no reliable D call. V was trimmed by 6 bases and J by 3 bases, leaving 17 bases between them. This CDR3 has 15 residues. CDR1 is MNHNY, CDR2 SVGAGI, per germline (reference sequence). Here the CDR3 reads CASSPLGSRDTEAFF. The CDR3 DNA follows: TGTGCCAGCAGCCCACTAGGGTCAAGGGACACTGAAGCTTTCTTT.

Turning to this clonotype: A single base separates this from a much larger clone, so it may be a read error. The CDR3 sequence is CASSLWGNTEAFF. The CDR3 nucleotides read TGTGCCAGCAGCTTATGGGGGAACACTGAAGCTTTCTTT. V gene TRBV7-9 combines with J gene TRBJ1-1, with D unclear. The CDR3 is made up of 13 amino acids. Per germline, CDR1 SEHNR and CDR2 FQNEAQ (reference sequence). Trimming cost V 2 bases and J 1 base, with 5 bases left between them.

This clonotype was seen many times. The rearrangement links TRBV20-1 to TRBJ2-3; 12 nucleotides align to TRBD2. V lost 5 bases and J lost 6; bases outside the gene matches: 6. Germline CDR1 is DFQATT and CDR2 is SNEGSKA (reference sequence). This CDR3 region has 14 residues. The CDR3, as DNA: TGCAGTGCTTTCCTAGCGGGAGGGCCGGATACGCAGTATTTT. Encoded protein: CSAFLAGGPDTQYF.

The rearrangement links TRBV29-1 to TRBJ1-2; the D gene is possibly TRBD1 (5 bases). The CDR3 extends over 13 amino acids. V was cut by 6 bases and J by 2 bases, with 13 bases left in between. Germline V gives CDR1 SQVTM, CDR2 ANQGSEA. CDR3 coding DNA: TGCAGCGTGCCGAGTGCAGGGAACTATGGCTACACCTTC. Translated: CSVPSAGNYGYTF.

The V and J genes are TRBV5-5 and TRBJ1-5; the D gene is possibly TRBD1 (5 bases). Germline CDR1 and CDR2: SGHKS and YYEKEE (reference sequence). There are 15 residues in the CDR3. Trimming removed 3 bases at V and 2 bases at J, with 12 bases between. The CDR3 region has the DNA TGTGCCAGCAGCTCCCAGGGTTCCGGCAATCAGCCCCAGCATTTT. Translating gives CASSSQGSGNQPQHF.

There are a few counts of this clonotype. The rearrangement joins TRBV12-3 or TRBV12-4 to TRBJ2-1; 8 bases are a match to TRBD2. Losses at the gene ends were 5 bases for V and 7 bases for J; bases not matched to a gene: 7. The CDR3 totals 14 residues. In DNA, the CDR3 is TGTGCCAGCAGTCAGCAGCGGGAGCCGAATGAGCAGTTCTTC. Translated, it gives CASSQQREPNEQFF.